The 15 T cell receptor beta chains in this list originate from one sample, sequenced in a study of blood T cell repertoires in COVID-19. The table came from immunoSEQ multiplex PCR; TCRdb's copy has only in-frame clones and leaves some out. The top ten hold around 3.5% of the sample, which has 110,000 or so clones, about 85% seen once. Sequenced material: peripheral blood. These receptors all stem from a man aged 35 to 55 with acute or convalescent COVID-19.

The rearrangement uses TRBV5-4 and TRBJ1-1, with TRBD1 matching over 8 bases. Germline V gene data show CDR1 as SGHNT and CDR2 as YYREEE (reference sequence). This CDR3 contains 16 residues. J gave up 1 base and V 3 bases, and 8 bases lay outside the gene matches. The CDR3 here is CASSSPQDRANTEAFF. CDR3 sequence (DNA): TGTGCCAGCAGCTCACCTCAGGACAGGGCGAACACTGAAGCTTTCTTT.

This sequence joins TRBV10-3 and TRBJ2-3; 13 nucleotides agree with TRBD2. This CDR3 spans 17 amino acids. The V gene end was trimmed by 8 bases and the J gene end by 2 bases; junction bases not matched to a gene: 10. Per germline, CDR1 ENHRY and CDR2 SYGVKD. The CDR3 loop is CAIGTSGAHTPTDTQYF. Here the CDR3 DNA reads TGTGCCATCGGGACTAGCGGGGCCCATACCCCCACAGATACGCAGTATTTT.

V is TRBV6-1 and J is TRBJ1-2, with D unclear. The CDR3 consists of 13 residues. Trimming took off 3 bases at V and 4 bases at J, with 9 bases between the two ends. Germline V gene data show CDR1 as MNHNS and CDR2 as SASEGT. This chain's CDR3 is CASSERLFYGYTF. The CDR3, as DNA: TGTGCCAGCAGTGAGCGGTTATTCTATGGCTACACCTTC.

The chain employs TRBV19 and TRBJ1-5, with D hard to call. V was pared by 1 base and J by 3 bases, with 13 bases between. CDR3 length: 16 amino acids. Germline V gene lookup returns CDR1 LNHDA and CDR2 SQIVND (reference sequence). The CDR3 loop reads CASSIVIVPDNQPQHF. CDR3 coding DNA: TGTGCCAGTAGTATAGTTATCGTGCCAGACAATCAGCCCCAGCATTTT.

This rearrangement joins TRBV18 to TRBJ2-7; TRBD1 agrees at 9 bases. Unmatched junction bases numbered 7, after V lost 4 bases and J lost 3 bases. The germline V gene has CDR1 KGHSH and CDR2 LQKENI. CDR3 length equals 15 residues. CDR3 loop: CASSRGDRAVYEQYF. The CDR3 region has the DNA TGTGCCAGCTCACGGGGGGACAGGGCCGTCTACGAGCAGTACTTC.

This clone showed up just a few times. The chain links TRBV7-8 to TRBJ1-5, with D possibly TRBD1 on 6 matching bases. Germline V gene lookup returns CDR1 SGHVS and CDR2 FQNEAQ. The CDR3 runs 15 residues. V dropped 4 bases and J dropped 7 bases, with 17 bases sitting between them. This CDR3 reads CASSSLQGKGQPQHF. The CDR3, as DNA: TGTGCCAGCAGCTCATTACAGGGAAAGGGCCAGCCCCAGCATTTT.

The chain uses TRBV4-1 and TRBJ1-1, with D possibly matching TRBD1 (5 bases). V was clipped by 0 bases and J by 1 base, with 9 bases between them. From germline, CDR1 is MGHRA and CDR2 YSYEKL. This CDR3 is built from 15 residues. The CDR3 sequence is CASSQERTRNTEAFF. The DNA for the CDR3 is TGCGCCAGCAGCCAAGAACGGACACGGAACACTGAAGCTTTCTTT.

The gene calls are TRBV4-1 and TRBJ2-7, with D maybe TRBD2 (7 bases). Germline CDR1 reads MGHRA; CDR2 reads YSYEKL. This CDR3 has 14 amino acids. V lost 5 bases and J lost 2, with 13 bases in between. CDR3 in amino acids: CASSARGAAYEQYF. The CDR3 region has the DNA TGCGCCAGCAGCGCTCGGGGGGCCGCCTACGAGCAGTACTTC.

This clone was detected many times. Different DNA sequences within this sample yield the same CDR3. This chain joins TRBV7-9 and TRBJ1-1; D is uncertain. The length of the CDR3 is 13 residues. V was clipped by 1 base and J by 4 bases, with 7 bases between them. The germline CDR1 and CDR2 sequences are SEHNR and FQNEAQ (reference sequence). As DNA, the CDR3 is TGTGCCAGCAGCTTAGACGCGGGCACTGAAGCTTTCTTT. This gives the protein CASSLDAGTEAFF.

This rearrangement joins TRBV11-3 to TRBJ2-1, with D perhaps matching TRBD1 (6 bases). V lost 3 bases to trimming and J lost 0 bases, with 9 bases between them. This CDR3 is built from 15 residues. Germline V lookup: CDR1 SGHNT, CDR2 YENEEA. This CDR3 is CASSFGQSSYNEQFF. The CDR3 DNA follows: TGTGCCAGCAGCTTCGGACAGAGCTCCTACAATGAGCAGTTCTTC.

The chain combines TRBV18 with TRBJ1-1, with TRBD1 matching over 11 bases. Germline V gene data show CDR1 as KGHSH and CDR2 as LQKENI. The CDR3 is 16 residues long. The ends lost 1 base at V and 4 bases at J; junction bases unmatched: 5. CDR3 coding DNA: TGTGCCAGCTCACCACGGACAGGGGGCCTTGGCACTGAAGCTTTCTTT. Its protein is CASSPRTGGLGTEAFF.

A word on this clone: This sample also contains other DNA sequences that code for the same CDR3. CDR3 region: CASSSQGAETQYF. CDR3 nucleotide sequence: TGCGCCAGCAGCTCCCAGGGGGCTGAGACCCAGTACTTC. The chain links TRBV5-1 to TRBJ2-5; TRBD1 matches at 8 bases. Germline CDR1 is SGHRS and CDR2 is YFSETQ. The CDR3 spans 13 residues. The V segment lost 3 bases and the J segment 5 bases; nucleotides outside the gene matches: 3.

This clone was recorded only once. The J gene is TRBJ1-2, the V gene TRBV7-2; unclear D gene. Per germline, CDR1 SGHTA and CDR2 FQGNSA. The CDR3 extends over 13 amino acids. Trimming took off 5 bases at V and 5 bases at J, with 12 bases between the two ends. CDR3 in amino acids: CASSPGTSYGYTF. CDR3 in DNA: TGTGCCAGCAGCCCAGGAACATCGTATGGCTACACCTTC.

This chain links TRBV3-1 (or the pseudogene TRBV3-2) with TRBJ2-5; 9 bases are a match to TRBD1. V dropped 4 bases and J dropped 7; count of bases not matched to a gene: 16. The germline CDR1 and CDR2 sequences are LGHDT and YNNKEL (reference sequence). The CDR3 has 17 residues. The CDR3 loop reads CASSPQGTTGGTGTQYF. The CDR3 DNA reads TGTGCCAGCAGCCCCCAAGGGACGACAGGGGGTACTGGGACCCAGTACTTC.

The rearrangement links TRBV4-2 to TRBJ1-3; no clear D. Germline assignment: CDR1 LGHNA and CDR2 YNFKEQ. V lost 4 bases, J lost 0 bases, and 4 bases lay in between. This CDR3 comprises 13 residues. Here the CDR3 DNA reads TGTGCCAGCAGCCCATTCTCTGGAAACACCATATATTTT. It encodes CASSPFSGNTIYF.